This T cell receptor (beta chain) emerged from a study of graft-versus-host responses after intestinal transplantation. Regarding the study as a whole: GvH clones occurred in recipient marrow; some first appeared in ileum or blood.

Details on this clone: Its target is not known.

The CDR3 is 11 amino acids. Trimming pared 6 bases from V and 16 bases from J, leaving 16 bases between. The germline gives CDR1 SNHLY, CDR2 FYNNEI. Data came from immunoSEQ multiplex PCR; TCRdb stores just in-frame clones and leaves some out. The table has about 93,000 clones, approximately 78% seen once. This TCR was recovered from a human donor who received an intestinal transplant. The chain carries TRBV2 and TRBJ1-5; D remains ambiguous. The material was unstimulated CD4+ T cells sorted from spleen or lymph node cells, obtained before intestinal transplant. This chain's CDR3 is CASRQFLNAHF. CDR3 in DNA: TGTGCCAGCAGGCAGTTCCTCAATGCACATTTT.